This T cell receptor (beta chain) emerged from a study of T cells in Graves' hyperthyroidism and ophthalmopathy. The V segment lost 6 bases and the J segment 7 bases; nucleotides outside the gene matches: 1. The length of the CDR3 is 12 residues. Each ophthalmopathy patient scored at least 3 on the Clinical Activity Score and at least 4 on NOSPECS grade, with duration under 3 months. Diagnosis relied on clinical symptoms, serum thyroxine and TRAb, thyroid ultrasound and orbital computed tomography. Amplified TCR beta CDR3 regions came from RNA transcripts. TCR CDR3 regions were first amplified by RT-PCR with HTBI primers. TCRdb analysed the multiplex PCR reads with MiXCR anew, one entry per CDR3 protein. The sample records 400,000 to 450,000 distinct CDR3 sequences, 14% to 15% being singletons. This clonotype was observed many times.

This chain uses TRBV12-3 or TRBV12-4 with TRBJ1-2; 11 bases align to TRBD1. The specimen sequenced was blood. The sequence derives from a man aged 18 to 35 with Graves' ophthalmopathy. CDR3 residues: CASRGTGGGYTF. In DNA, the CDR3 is TGTGCCAGCAGAGGGACAGGGGGTGGCTACACCTTC.